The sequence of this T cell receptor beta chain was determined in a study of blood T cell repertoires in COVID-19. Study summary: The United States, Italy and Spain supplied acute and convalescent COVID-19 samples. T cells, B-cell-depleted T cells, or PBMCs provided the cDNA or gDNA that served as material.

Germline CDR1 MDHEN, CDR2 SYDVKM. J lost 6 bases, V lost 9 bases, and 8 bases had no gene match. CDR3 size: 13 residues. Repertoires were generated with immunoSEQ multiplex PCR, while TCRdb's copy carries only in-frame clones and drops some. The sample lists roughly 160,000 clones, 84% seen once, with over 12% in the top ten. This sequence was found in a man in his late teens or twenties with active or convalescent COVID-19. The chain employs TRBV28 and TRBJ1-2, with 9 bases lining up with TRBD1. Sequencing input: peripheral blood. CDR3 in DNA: TGTGCCAGTTTCGACAGGGGGACGGATGGCTACACCTTC. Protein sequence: CASFDRGTDGYTF.